This TCR beta chain is from a study of shared clonotypes between healthy human individuals. Terminally differentiated effector memory CD45RA+ cells were excluded by CCR7 positive selection of CD45RO-negative cells. Measured with immunoSEQ multiplex PCR; TCRdb has only the in-frame clones, and not every one. The repertoire holds over 2,000,000 clones, over 85% seen once, with around 1.7% in the top ten. The CDR3 is 14 amino acids. Trimming took 7 bases from V and 0 from J, leaving 10 bases between them. CDR1 is LNHDA and CDR2 is SQIVND in the germline V gene (reference sequence). The TCR sequence derives from a man between 18 and 29 years old in good health. Some clones in this sample may be carry-over from other donors' samples. Material for sequencing was naive CD8+ T cells from PBMCs. The chain uses TRBV19 and TRBJ1-3, with a weak D call TRBD1 (5 bases). CDR3 DNA sequence: TGTGCCAGTACGGGGCCATCCTCTGGAAACACCATATATTTT. It yields the protein CASTGPSSGNTIYF.